Listed below are T cell receptor beta chains from one sample, sequenced in a study of molecular identifiers for immune sequencing clone quantification. TCRdb re-analysed the PCR reads in MiXCR, keeping a single row per CDR3 protein. The profile covers hundreds of thousands of distinct CDR3 sequences, with roughly 25% appearing a single time and 0.6% to 0.9% taken by the ten largest. The specimen sequenced was naive CD8+ T cells from blood, with Jurkat cell RNA spiked in. The receptors shown here come from a human donor in good health. Some libraries in this study had Jurkat cell RNA spiked in. CDR3s include the opening cysteine and the closing phenylalanine or tryptophan. Fields, in order: V gene, J gene, clone size, D gene, CDR3 protein, CDR3 DNA. The D gene is left open where the match is weak. Clone size appears in some rows only: once, few, many, or a class for an expanded clone.

TRBV5-4,TRBJ1-1,.,.,CASSSRVGTNTEAFF,TGTGCCAGCAGCTCCAGGGTGGGGACGAACACTGAAGCTTTCTTT
TRBV12-3/TRBV12-4,TRBJ2-3,.,.,CASSLIMEGLWRVDTQYF,TGTGCCAGCAGTTTAATCATGGAGGGTTTGTGGCGCGTAGATACGCAGTATTTT
TRBV20-1,TRBJ2-7,many,TRBD2,CSARDLAGDYEQYF,TGCAGTGCTAGAGATCTCGCGGGGGACTACGAGCAGTACTTC
TRBV7-9,TRBJ2-7,few,TRBD2,CASSPRPTGTEGGLAGASYEQYF,TGTGCCAGCAGCCCAAGACCGACAGGGACCGAAGGCGGACTAGCGGGAGCTTCCTACGAGCAGTACTTC
TRBV11-2,TRBJ2-3,many,.,CASSETLADTQYF,TGTGCCAGCAGCGAAACCCTAGCAGATACGCAGTATTTT
TRBV6-6,TRBJ1-1,few,.,CASILGATEAFF,TGTGCCAGCATCCTGGGAGCCACTGAAGCTTTCTTT
TRBV6-5,TRBJ2-1,.,TRBD2,CASSGLAGGEYDEQFF,TGTGCCAGCAGTGGACTAGCGGGAGGAGAGTACGATGAGCAGTTCTTC
TRBV6-6,TRBJ1-1,few,.,CASSYPGYRRTEAFF,TGTGCCAGCAGTTACCCCGGGTATCGGCGCACTGAAGCTTTCTTT
TRBV12-3/TRBV12-4,TRBJ1-1,.,.,CASSLRWGVRGRTEAFF,TGTGCCAGCAGTTTAAGATGGGGTGTCAGGGGTAGGACTGAAGCTTTCTTT
TRBV5-1,TRBJ2-7,many,.,CASSLALGSHEQYF,TGCGCCAGCAGCTTGGCTCTGGGGTCCCACGAGCAGTACTTC
TRBV12-3/TRBV12-4,TRBJ2-3,many,.,CASSLRTSTDTQYF,TGTGCCAGCAGTTTAAGAACCTCCACAGATACGCAGTATTTT
TRBV19,TRBJ2-2,.,TRBD2,CASSHQREAGELFF,TGTGCCAGTAGTCATCAGCGGGAGGCCGGGGAGCTGTTTTTT
TRBV6-5,TRBJ1-4,.,.,CASSASGNPPRNEKLFF,TGTGCCAGCAGCGCTTCAGGAAATCCTCCAAGAAATGAAAAACTGTTTTTT
TRBV27,TRBJ2-5,.,.,CASSLSPGETQYF,TGTGCCAGCAGTTTATCACCTGGAGAGACCCAGTACTTC
TRBV6-5,TRBJ2-7,few,.,CASWPTFRGLHEQYF,TGTGCCAGCTGGCCGACTTTTAGGGGACTCCACGAGCAGTACTTC
TRBV30,TRBJ1-1,.,.,CVWSWVNTEAFF,TGTGTCTGGAGTTGGGTAAACACTGAAGCTTTCTTT
TRBV11-1,TRBJ2-3,.,.,CASSLDGLVGRMTDTQYF,TGTGCCAGCAGCTTAGATGGTCTAGTGGGACGCATGACAGATACGCAGTATTTT
TRBV5-4,TRBJ2-2,.,.,CASSPAENTGELFF,TGTGCCAGCAGCCCCGCGGAGAACACCGGGGAGCTGTTTTTT
TRBV6-5,TRBJ1-5,many,TRBD1,CASSYSGQAQPQHF,TGTGCCAGCAGTTACTCAGGACAGGCGCAGCCCCAGCATTTT
TRBV2,TRBJ1-5,many,.,CASSEAEGRGYQPQHF,TGTGCCAGCAGTGAAGCGGAGGGCAGGGGATATCAGCCCCAGCATTTT
TRBV4-1,TRBJ2-2,.,.,CASSRRTGRGELFF,TGCGCCAGCAGCCGAAGGACTGGTCGAGGGGAGCTGTTTTTT
TRBV5-4,TRBJ2-3,few,TRBD2,CASSLDLAGPSFTDTQYF,TGTGCCAGCAGCTTGGATCTAGCGGGGCCCTCCTTCACAGATACGCAGTATTTT
TRBV6-2/TRBV6-3,TRBJ2-3,.,TRBD2,CASSVLAGGPDTQYF,TGTGCCAGCAGTGTCCTAGCGGGGGGGCCGGATACGCAGTATTTT
TRBV28,TRBJ2-7,.,.,CASIFRTSEQYF,TGTGCCAGCATTTTCCGGACCTCCGAGCAGTACTTC
TRBV20-1,TRBJ2-7,many,.,CSAREGPVYEQYF,TGCAGTGCTAGAGAAGGGCCGGTCTACGAGCAGTACTTC
TRBV6-1,TRBJ2-3,many,.,CASSEFYPDTQYF,TGTGCCAGCAGTGAGTTTTACCCAGATACGCAGTATTTT
TRBV5-1,TRBJ2-7,.,.,CASSLGGGDLEQYF,TGCGCCAGCAGCTTGGGTGGGGGTGACCTCGAGCAGTACTTC
TRBV5-6,TRBJ1-1,many,.,CASSYTVNTEAFF,TGTGCCAGCAGCTATACGGTGAACACTGAAGCTTTCTTT
TRBV19,TRBJ2-5,many,.,CASSSSTAVTQYF,TGTGCCAGTAGTAGTTCGACAGCAGTGACCCAGTACTTC
TRBV29-1,TRBJ2-1,few,TRBD2,CSVDLTSGAINEQFF,TGCAGCGTTGATCTTACTAGCGGGGCTATTAATGAGCAGTTCTTC
TRBV7-6,TRBJ2-7,many,.,CASSVDRGGHEQYF,TGTGCCAGCAGCGTAGACAGGGGAGGGCACGAGCAGTACTTC